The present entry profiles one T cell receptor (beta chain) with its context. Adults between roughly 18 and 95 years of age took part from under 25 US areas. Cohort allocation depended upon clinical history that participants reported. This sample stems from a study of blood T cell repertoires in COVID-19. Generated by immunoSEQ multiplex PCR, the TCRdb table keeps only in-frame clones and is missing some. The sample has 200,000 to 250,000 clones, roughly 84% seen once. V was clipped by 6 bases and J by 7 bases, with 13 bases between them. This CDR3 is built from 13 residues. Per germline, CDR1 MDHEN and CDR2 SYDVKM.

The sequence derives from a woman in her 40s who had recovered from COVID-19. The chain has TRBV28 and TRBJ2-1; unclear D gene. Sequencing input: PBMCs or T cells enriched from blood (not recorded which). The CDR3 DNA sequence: TGTGCCAGCAGGCTCCCGACAAAAAATGAGCAGTTCTTC. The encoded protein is CASRLPTKNEQFF.